This T cell receptor (beta chain) appears in the sequencing data of a study of STAT5B mutations in CD4+ large granular lymphocyte leukemia. The germline V and J ends were trimmed by 4 bases and 3 bases, with 16 bases remaining between them. In germline, CDR1 is SGHDN, CDR2 FVKESK. This CDR3 comprises 15 residues. The method was immunoSEQ multiplex PCR; TCRdb's version includes in-frame clones alone and lacks a portion of them. This table holds more than 40,000 clones, 84% found once. V and J are TRBV14 and TRBJ2-7; TRBD2 is a possible D gene (6 bases). Sequenced sample: CD4+ T cells from blood buffy coats. This receptor was taken from a human donor in good health. CDR3 bases: TGTGCCAGCAGCCCGATTAGCGGAAAAATCTACGAGCAGTACTTC. The encoded protein is CASSPISGKIYEQYF.